The 14 T cell receptor beta chains listed next were all sequenced from one sample in a study of glioma-infiltrating T cells. TCR alpha and beta CDR3 regions were amplified from RNA using iRepertoire nested multiplex PCR. TCRdb passed the multiplex PCR reads through MiXCR, listing each CDR3 protein once. The sample lists about 190,000 distinct CDR3 sequences; 25% to 35% were seen once. Specimen: glioma tissue, nonneoplastic brain tissue, or PBMCs (not recorded which). All receptors come from a human donor with low-grade glioma or glioblastoma, undergoing nonglioma brain surgery, or in good health (not recorded which).

Regarding this clonotype: With a much larger clone just one base away, this may be a read error. The V call is TRBV10-3, the J call TRBJ1-3; no clear D gene. The CDR3 totals 14 residues. Germline CDR1 reads ENHRY; CDR2 reads SYGVKD. CDR3: CAISEQNGGNTTYF. In nucleotides, the CDR3 is TGTGCCATCAGTGAACAGAACGGAGGGAACACCACATATTTT.

This clonotype was found a few times. The chain links TRBV30 to TRBJ2-3; D is perhaps TRBD2 (6 bases). Per germline, CDR1 GTSNPN and CDR2 SVGIG (reference sequence). The V end lost 4 bases, the J end lost 2 bases, and 16 bases lay between the germline ends. CDR3 length equals 15 residues. The CDR3 here is CAWTPRLGNTDTQYF. The CDR3 bases are TGTGCCTGGACCCCGCGACTAGGGAACACAGATACGCAGTATTTT.

This sequence joins TRBV6-1 and TRBJ2-5; tentatively, D is TRBD2 (6 bases). Germline loops: CDR1 MNHNS, CDR2 SASEGT. CDR3 length: 11 residues. The V end lost 4 bases, the J end lost 11 bases, and 11 bases lay between the germline ends. The CDR3 reads CASSGPLAQYF. The CDR3 DNA is TGTGCCAGCAGTGGCCCTCTAGCGCAGTACTTC.

The chain carries TRBV12-3 or TRBV12-4 and TRBJ2-1, with 9 bases that match TRBD2. CDR3 size: 16 residues. V shed 3 bases, J shed 5 bases, and the junction held 8 bases outside the gene matches. CDR3 amino acids: CASSFRWAGGDNEQFF. The CDR3 region has the DNA TGTGCCAGCAGTTTCCGCTGGGCGGGAGGGGACAATGAGCAGTTCTTC.

This clonotype was detected ten times or more. The rearrangement links TRBV28 to TRBJ1-5, with D possibly being TRBD1 (5 bases). CDR3 length: 15 residues. The V end lost 8 bases, the J end lost 4 bases, and 18 bases lay between the germline ends. CDR1 and CDR2 from the germline V gene are MDHEN and SYDVKM. CDR3 protein: CASRLGPGLNQPQHF. CDR3 coding DNA: TGTGCCAGCCGTCTGGGGCCGGGGCTTAATCAGCCCCAGCATTTT.

This clonotype was seen only a few times. The V and J genes are TRBV14 and TRBJ2-5, with D maybe TRBD1 (6 bases). The CDR3 sequence is 15 residues long. V shed 1 base and J shed 5 bases, with 14 bases lying between them. CDR1 is SGHDN, CDR2 FVKESK, per germline. CDR3 protein: CASSQGDTNWETQYF. CDR3 nucleotides: TGTGCCAGCAGCCAAGGGGACACAAACTGGGAGACCCAGTACTTC.

A remark on this clonotype: A single base separates this from a much larger clone, so it may be a read error. V and J are TRBV20-1 and TRBJ2-5; 11 bases fit TRBD2. The germline V gene encodes CDR1 DFQATT and CDR2 SNEGSKA (reference sequence). With 1 base clipped from V and 4 bases from J, the junction kept 2 bases outside the gene matches. The CDR3 extends over 14 amino acids. The CDR3 sequence: CSARGLAGLETQYF. The CDR3 DNA sequence: TGCAGTGCTAGAGGACTAGCGGGACTAGAGACCCAGTACTTC.

There are many counts of this clonotype. V is TRBV29-1 and J is TRBJ1-1, with TRBD1 identical over 8 bases. The CDR3 covers 13 residues. Germline V gene data show CDR1 as SQVTM and CDR2 as ANQGSEA. The trim removed 6 bases at V and 7 bases at J, leaving 10 bases unmatched. The CDR3 DNA reads TGCAGCGTCCCAGCAGGGGGACAGGTTGAAGCTTTCTTT. Protein product: CSVPAGGQVEAFF.

The chain uses TRBV13 and TRBJ2-1; possible D gene TRBD1, 6 bases. Trimming pared 2 bases from V and 9 bases from J, leaving 11 bases between. In germline, CDR1 is PRHDT, CDR2 FYEKMQ (reference sequence). The CDR3 contains 13 residues. The CDR3 DNA sequence: TGTGCCAGCAGCTTAACAGGGCGGAGTGAGCAGTTCTTC. The encoded protein is CASSLTGRSEQFF. Using reference TRBV13 and TRBJ2-1 for the parts outside the CDR3, the full variable domain is AAGVIQSPRHLIKEKRETATLKCYPIPRHDTVYWYQQGPGQDPQFLISFYEKMQSDKGSIPDRFSAQQFSDYHSELNMSSLELGDSALYFCASSLTGRSEQFFGPGTRLTVL.

This clonotype came up many times. V gene TRBV7-2 combines with J gene TRBJ2-3, with 10 bases matching TRBD2. CDR3 length equals 15 residues. The V gene's germline CDR1 is SGHTA and CDR2 FQGNSA. V was clipped by 6 bases and J by 1 base; unmatched bases: 4. The CDR3 reads CASRSLAGGTDTQYF. DNA of the CDR3: TGTGCCAGCAGGTCGCTAGCGGGGGGCACAGATACGCAGTATTTT.

The rearrangement links TRBV3-1 to TRBJ2-5, with TRBD2 matching over 8 bases. The V segment lost 1 base and the J segment 4 bases; nucleotides outside the gene matches: 8. Germline values: CDR1 LGHDT, CDR2 YNNKEL (reference sequence). The CDR3 length is 16 residues. DNA for the CDR3: TGTGCCAGCAGCCAAGTATTTAGCGGGGAAGGAGAGACCCAGTACTTC. Protein: CASSQVFSGEGETQYF.

The sample holds many counts of this clonotype. The chain combines TRBV12-3 or TRBV12-4 with TRBJ2-1; weak D call: TRBD1 (6 bases). The CDR3 loop spans 14 amino acids. The V end was cut by 6 bases, the J end by 2 bases, with 11 bases between. As DNA, the CDR3 is TGTGCCAGCAGACCGACAGGCCCCTACAATGAGCAGTTCTTC. It codes for CASRPTGPYNEQFF.

This clonotype was seen at least ten times. The CDR3 DNA reads as TGTGCCAGCAGAACTAGCGGCAATGAGCAGTTCTTC. Its translation: CASRTSGNEQFF. The rearrangement uses TRBV6-2 or TRBV6-3 and TRBJ2-1, with 8 nucleotides matching TRBD2. The CDR3 sequence is 12 residues long. Germline lookup yields CDR1 MNHEY and CDR2 SVGEGT. The ends lost 6 bases at V and 6 bases at J; junction bases unmatched: 1.

This clonotype appeared a few times. V usage is TRBV12-3 or TRBV12-4 and J usage is TRBJ2-3; TRBD2 might be the D (7 bases). V lost 10 bases to trimming and J lost 1 base, with 18 bases between them. The CDR3 runs to 15 residues. The CDR3 sequence is CATLGGLGGTDTQYF. CDR3 in DNA: TGTGCCACCCTCGGGGGGCTAGGGGGCACAGATACGCAGTATTTT.